A single sample gave rise to the 23 T cell receptor beta chains below, sequenced in a study of T cell repertoires in cytomegalovirus infection. MiXCR, run by TCRdb on the reads, gives a single entry per CDR3 protein. The top ten hold around 10% of the sample, which has about 400,000 distinct CDR3 sequences, about a sixth seen once. The sample comprised PBMCs. The receptors originated from a human donor in good health (CMV status not recorded). Some clones in this sample may be carry-over from other donors' samples.

This clonotype was counted between two and nine times. The chain links TRBV25-1 to TRBJ2-7, with D unresolved. The germline V and J ends were trimmed by 3 bases and 5 bases, with 17 bases remaining between them. Per germline, CDR1 MGHDK and CDR2 SYGVNS. The CDR3 totals 15 residues. CDR3 sequence (DNA): TGTGCCAGCAGTGATCCCCCGGTACTCCGAGACGAGCAGTACTTC. Its translation is CASSDPPVLRDEQYF.

This rearrangement joins TRBV6-4 to TRBJ2-3; D gene unclear. The V gene lost 0 bases and the J gene lost 2 bases, with 3 bases spanning the gap. Germline V lookup: CDR1 MRHNA, CDR2 SNTAGT. CDR3 length equals 13 residues. The CDR3 here is CASSDSVTDTQYF. CDR3 nucleotides: TGTGCCAGCAGTGACTCGGTCACAGATACGCAGTATTTT.

The chain combines TRBV7-8 with TRBJ1-6, with TRBD1 matching 7 bases. Losses at the gene ends were 0 bases for V and 7 bases for J; bases not matched to a gene: 0. Per germline, CDR1 SGHVS and CDR2 FQNEAQ. The CDR3 consists of 14 residues. The CDR3 protein is CASSLAGQNSPLHF. In DNA, the CDR3 is TGTGCCAGCAGCTTAGCGGGACAGAATTCACCCCTCCACTTT.

This clonotype was counted between two and nine times. The V call is TRBV20-1, the J call TRBJ2-5; tentative D call: TRBD2 (5 bases). This CDR3 has 16 amino acids. The germline CDR1 and CDR2 sequences are DFQATT and SNEGSKA (reference sequence). The V and J ends lost 0 bases and 5 bases respectively, with 19 bases between them. The CDR3 region has the DNA TGCAGTGCTAGAGATAGGCGGATCGGGGTATCGGAGACCCAGTACTTC. Residues: CSARDRRIGVSETQYF.

V gene TRBV7-2 combines with J gene TRBJ2-7; D not resolved. The germline V and J ends were trimmed by 5 bases and 2 bases, with 10 bases remaining between them. Per germline, CDR1 SGHTA and CDR2 FQGNSA. The CDR3 consists of 13 residues. The CDR3 here is CASSVANPYEQYF. The CDR3 region has the DNA TGTGCCAGCAGCGTGGCTAACCCCTACGAGCAGTACTTC.

The CDR3 loop is CSAKDNYEQYF. The CDR3 nucleotides read TGCAGTGCCAAAGACAACTACGAGCAGTACTTC. This chain joins TRBV20-1 and TRBJ2-7; D unclear. The CDR3 runs to 11 residues. The germline gives CDR1 DFQATT, CDR2 SNEGSKA (reference sequence). V was cut by 6 bases and J by 3 bases, with 9 bases left in between.

The chain links TRBV23-1 to TRBJ2-1; D perhaps matches TRBD2 (5 bases). TRBV23-1 is an ORF; its function is uncertain. This CDR3 spans 15 amino acids. V was trimmed by 6 bases and J by 3 bases, leaving 15 bases between them. The CDR3 reads CASRRGSTNYNEQFF. The CDR3 DNA reads as TGCGCCAGCAGGCGCGGGTCCACAAACTACAATGAGCAGTTCTTC.

The chain combines TRBV20-1 with TRBJ2-7; D is unresolved. CDR1 DFQATT and CDR2 SNEGSKA come from the germline V gene (reference sequence). This CDR3 contains 12 residues. The V and J ends lost 6 bases and 5 bases respectively, with 14 bases between them. CDR3 residues: CSARKTVDEQYF. The DNA of the CDR3 is TGCAGTGCCAGGAAGACGGTCGACGAGCAGTACTTC.

This clonotype came up many times. The V gene is TRBV10-3, the J gene TRBJ2-1; no clear D gene. V was cut by 3 bases and J by 9 bases, with 12 bases left in between. CDR1 is ENHRY, CDR2 SYGVKD, per germline. The CDR3 is 13 residues long. In DNA, the CDR3 is TGTGCCATCAGTGACGGTATAGTCGGTGAGCAGTTCTTC. Protein sequence: CAISDGIVGEQFF.

This clonotype appeared many times. This rearrangement joins TRBV7-9 to TRBJ1-2, with D unresolved. CDR1 and CDR2 (germline): SEHNR, FQNEAQ (reference sequence). Trimming shortened V by 5 bases and J by 0 bases, and 13 bases separated the two germline ends. The CDR3 loop spans 15 amino acids. The CDR3 here is CASSRRELPNYGYTF. The CDR3 DNA follows: TGTGCCAGCAGCCGTAGAGAGCTACCTAACTATGGCTACACCTTC.

This clonotype was found many times. The rearrangement uses TRBV10-3 and TRBJ2-5, with 9 bases that match TRBD2. The CDR3 loop spans 16 amino acids. Trimming took 4 bases from V and 1 from J; bases not matched to a gene: 7. Germline V gene lookup returns CDR1 ENHRY and CDR2 SYGVKD. DNA for the CDR3: TGTGCCATCAGTGGCCCAGCGGGGGGAACCCAAGAGACCCAGTACTTC. It translates to CAISGPAGGTQETQYF.

Concerning this clonotype: This may arise from a read error, as a much more abundant clone is one base away. This chain uses TRBV19 with TRBJ2-5; D is possibly TRBD1 (6 bases). Trimming cost V 5 bases and J 2 bases, with 15 bases left between them. Germline loops: CDR1 LNHDA, CDR2 SQIVND (reference sequence). CDR3 length: 15 residues. CDR3 coding DNA: TGTGCCAGTAGTCCCCGGACAGAGGCTCAAGAGACCCAGTACTTC. Translating it yields CASSPRTEAQETQYF.

This clonotype was seen at least ten times. The chain links TRBV7-2 to TRBJ2-1; D might be TRBD1 (6 bases). This CDR3 contains 14 residues. V was cut by 5 bases and J by 0 bases, with 8 bases left in between. The germline CDR1 and CDR2 sequences are SGHTA and FQGNSA. CDR3 in amino acids: CASSRDNSYNEQFF. Written as DNA, the CDR3 is TGTGCCAGCAGCCGGGACAACTCCTACAATGAGCAGTTCTTC.

There are a few counts of this clonotype. This chain joins TRBV19 and TRBJ1-5; D not resolved. V was cut by 7 bases and J by 2 bases, with 12 bases left in between. Germline values: CDR1 LNHDA, CDR2 SQIVND (reference sequence). This CDR3 is built from 14 residues. The CDR3 coding sequence is TGTGCCAGTACCCAATATTCTGGCAATCAGCCCCAGCATTTT. It encodes CASTQYSGNQPQHF.

The chain employs TRBV5-1 and TRBJ2-3, with D hard to call. The V gene lost 1 base and the J gene lost 0 bases, with 12 bases spanning the gap. Germline V lookup: CDR1 SGHRS, CDR2 YFSETQ. This CDR3 region has 16 residues. The CDR3 DNA follows: TGCGCCAGCAGCTTGCCCCAGATCTCTAGCACAGATACGCAGTATTTT. Its translation: CASSLPQISSTDTQYF.

This chain connects TRBV2 to TRBJ1-5; D may be TRBD1 (5 bases). This CDR3 region has 14 residues. Trimming left V 7 bases short and J 7 bases short, with 17 bases between. CDR1 is SNHLY, CDR2 FYNNEI, per germline. CDR3 region: CASTLGEGGQPQHF. The CDR3 bases are TGTGCCAGCACCCTGGGGGAGGGCGGGCAGCCCCAGCATTTT.

This clonotype was counted only a few times. The chain combines TRBV6-4 with TRBJ2-2, with D hard to call. V shed 1 base and J shed 7 bases, with 4 bases lying between them. The CDR3 length is 12 residues. CDR1 and CDR2 (germline): MRHNA, SNTAGT. CDR3 residues: CASSDYYGELFF. As DNA, the CDR3 is TGTGCCAGCAGTGACTACTACGGGGAGCTGTTTTTT.

This rearrangement joins TRBV19 to TRBJ1-6, with D perhaps TRBD1 (5 bases). The V gene's germline CDR1 is LNHDA and CDR2 SQIVND (reference sequence). CDR3 length equals 14 residues. V was pared by 4 bases and J by 12 bases, with 16 bases between. CDR3 amino acids: CASSNRDVLIPLHF. In DNA form, the CDR3 reads TGTGCCAGTAGTAACCGGGACGTCTTAATACCCCTCCACTTT.

This clonotype was counted only a few times. The rearrangement uses TRBV7-2 and TRBJ2-4, with 12 bases aligning to TRBD2. Germline assignment: CDR1 SGHTA and CDR2 FQGNSA. The CDR3 runs to 14 residues. The trim removed 3 bases at V and 7 bases at J, leaving 1 base unmatched. The CDR3: CASSFGTSGNIQYF. CDR3 coding DNA: TGTGCCAGCAGCTTTGGGACTAGCGGGAACATTCAGTACTTC.

This clonotype was counted between two and nine times. This chain uses TRBV6-2 or TRBV6-3 with TRBJ1-1; D gene uncertain. V was shortened by 7 bases and J by 1 base, with 13 bases between the two germline ends. The CDR3 covers 14 residues. Germline V lookup: CDR1 MNHEY, CDR2 SVGEGT. In nucleotides, the CDR3 is TGTGCCAGCACCTCAGGCCGCGGGAACACTGAAGCTTTCTTT. It specifies CASTSGRGNTEAFF.

This clonotype was detected ten times or more. The gene calls are TRBV7-2 and TRBJ2-1, with TRBD2 matching over 16 bases. Unmatched junction bases numbered 8, after V lost 5 bases and J lost 4 bases. Germline V lookup: CDR1 SGHTA, CDR2 FQGNSA. The CDR3 runs to 18 residues. CDR3 in amino acids: CASSRGLAGGGEYNEQFF. Here the CDR3 DNA reads TGTGCCAGCAGCCGGGGACTAGCGGGAGGGGGGGAATACAATGAGCAGTTCTTC.

The chain has TRBV7-9 and TRBJ2-3; tentative D call: TRBD2 (6 bases). CDR1 and CDR2 from the germline V gene are SEHNR and FQNEAQ (reference sequence). Trimming shortened V by 5 bases and J by 2 bases, and 20 bases separated the two germline ends. This CDR3 contains 17 residues. DNA of the CDR3: TGTGCCAGCAGCCCCGTGCGGGGTAGGGCTCACACAGATACGCAGTATTTT. Translated: CASSPVRGRAHTDTQYF.

The chain's CDR3 is CASSSPSGGDPSTDTQYF. In DNA form, the CDR3 reads TGTGCCAGCAGCTCTCCCAGCGGGGGGGATCCTAGCACAGATACGCAGTATTTT. The rearrangement joins TRBV7-9 to TRBJ2-3, with 10 bases fitting TRBD2. Trimming at V came to 4 bases and at J to 0 bases, leaving 10 bases not matched to a gene. This CDR3 is 18 amino acids long. Germline CDR1 is SEHNR and CDR2 is FQNEAQ (reference sequence).